This T cell receptor beta chain was sequenced in a study of radiotherapy plus CTLA-4 blockade in lung cancer. Study context: Patients showed objective responses in 15% to 20% of cases and disease control in 30% to 40%. Study observations and caveats: Among blood TCR repertoires after radiotherapy plus ipilimumab, tumor-derived clones expanded.

In the case of this clone: Its target is unknown.

Germline V gives CDR1 LNHDA, CDR2 SQIVND (reference sequence). This CDR3 contains 14 residues. The V gene end was trimmed by 7 bases and the J gene end by 3 bases; junction bases not matched to a gene: 5. The protocol was immunoSEQ multiplex PCR, while the TCRdb copy is restricted to in-frame clones and leaves out a portion. The repertoire has roughly 59,000 clones, 72% of them found once; the top ten carry around 8%. Focal radiation and CTLA-4 blockade (ipilimumab) were tested in chemo-refractory metastatic non-small-cell lung cancer patients. This receptor was taken from a human donor with non-small cell lung cancer whose response to radiotherapy plus ipilimumab could not be evaluated. V usage is TRBV19 and J usage is TRBJ1-2; 10 nucleotides agree with TRBD1. The sequences come from peripheral blood, collected from a patient treated with radiotherapy plus ipilimumab. CDR3 DNA sequence: TGTGCCAGTACTTGGACAGGGGGTGACTATGGCTACACCTTC. Its protein product is CASTWTGGDYGYTF.